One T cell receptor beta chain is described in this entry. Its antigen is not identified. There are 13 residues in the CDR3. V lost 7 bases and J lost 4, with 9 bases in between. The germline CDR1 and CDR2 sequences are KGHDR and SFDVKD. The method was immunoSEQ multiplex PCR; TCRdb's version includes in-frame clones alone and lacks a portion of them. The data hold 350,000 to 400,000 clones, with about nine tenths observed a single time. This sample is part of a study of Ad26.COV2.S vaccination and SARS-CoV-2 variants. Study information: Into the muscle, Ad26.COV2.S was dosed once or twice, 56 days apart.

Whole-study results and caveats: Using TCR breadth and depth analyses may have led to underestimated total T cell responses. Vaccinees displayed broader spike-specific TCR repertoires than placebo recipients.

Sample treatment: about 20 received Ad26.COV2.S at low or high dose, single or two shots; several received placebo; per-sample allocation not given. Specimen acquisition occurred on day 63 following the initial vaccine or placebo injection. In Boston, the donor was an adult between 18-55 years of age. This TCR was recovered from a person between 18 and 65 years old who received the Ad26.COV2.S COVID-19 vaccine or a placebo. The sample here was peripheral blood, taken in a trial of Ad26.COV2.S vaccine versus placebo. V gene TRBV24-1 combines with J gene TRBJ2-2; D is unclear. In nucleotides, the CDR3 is TGTGCCACCAGAGATCAGTTCACCGGGGAGCTGTTTTTT. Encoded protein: CATRDQFTGELFF.